This T cell receptor (beta chain) was identified in a study of blood T cell repertoires in COVID-19. This table comes from immunoSEQ multiplex PCR, and its TCRdb copy is limited to in-frame clones, with some not included. The table shows about 130,000 clones, with roughly four fifths occurring only once. The CDR3 is 14 amino acids. Trimming took off 3 bases at V and 7 bases at J, with 13 bases between the two ends. Germline lookup yields CDR1 KGHSH and CDR2 LQKENI. V is TRBV18 and J is TRBJ1-5; D may be TRBD1 (5 bases). The specimen was peripheral blood. The TCR comes from a human donor in a cohort sampled during active COVID-19. CDR3 residues: CASSPPGGKQPQHF. For the CDR3, the DNA is TGTGCCAGCTCACCGCCGGGGGGGAAGCAGCCCCAGCATTTT. The full variable domain, in which reference TRBV18 and TRBJ1-5 provide the parts outside the CDR3, is NAGVMQNPRHLVRRRGQEARLRCSPMKGHSHVYWYRQLPEEGLKFMVYLQKENIIDESGMPKERFSAEFPKEGPSILRIQQVVRGDSAAYFCASSPPGGKQPQHFGDGTRLSIL.